This T cell receptor beta chain was sequenced in a study of shared clonotypes between healthy human individuals. Whole-study findings and limits: Incomplete sequencing of sorted subsets was indicated by rarefaction despite large depth. Blood was the sole source, and tissue repertoires probably differ.

Naive CD8 cells, CD45RO-negative and positively selected for CCR7, excluded terminally differentiated effector memory CD45RA+ cells. This clone was recorded once. What it binds is unknown. Other DNA sequences in this sample translate to the same CDR3. In the study's own analysis: In the immunoSEQ data, sequences were junction-only and lacked quality scores, so filtering differed. Produced via immunoSEQ multiplex PCR; TCRdb's table is partial and in-frame only. D and trimming come from the DNA, and the V and J calls and clone size come from that table. The sample yields roughly 1,800,000 clones, about 94% seen once. Trimming left V 0 bases short and J 2 bases short, with 8 bases between. The CDR3 covers 14 residues. Looked up from germline, CDR1 is SGDLS and CDR2 is YYNGEE.

This chain connects TRBV9 to TRBJ1-1; weak D call: TRBD1 (5 bases). The sequencing sample was made of naive CD8+ T cells sorted from blood. This sequence was found in a man aged 18 to 30 in good health. The CDR3 is CASSVEGQNTEAFF. Here the CDR3 DNA reads TGTGCCAGCAGCGTAGAGGGGCAAAACACTGAAGCTTTCTTT.